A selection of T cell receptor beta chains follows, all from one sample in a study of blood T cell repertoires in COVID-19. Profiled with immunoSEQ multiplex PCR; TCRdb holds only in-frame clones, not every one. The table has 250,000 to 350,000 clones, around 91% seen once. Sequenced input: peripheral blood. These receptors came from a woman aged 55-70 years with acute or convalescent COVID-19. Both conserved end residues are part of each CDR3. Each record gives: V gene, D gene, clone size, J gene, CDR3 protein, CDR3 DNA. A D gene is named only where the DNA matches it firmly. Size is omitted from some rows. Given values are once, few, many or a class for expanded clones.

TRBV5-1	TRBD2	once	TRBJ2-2	CASSLGLAGGTGELFF	TGCGCCAGCAGCCTTGGACTAGCGGGAGGCACCGGGGAGCTGTTTTTT
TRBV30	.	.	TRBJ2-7	CAWSVGVSYEQYF	TGTGCCTGGAGTGTAGGAGTCTCCTACGAGCAGTACTTC
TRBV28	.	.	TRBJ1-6	CASSPWDTGYSPLHF	TGTGCCAGCAGTCCCTGGGACACCGGATACTCACCCCTCCACTTT
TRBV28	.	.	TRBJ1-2	CASSIGQREALLYGYTF	TGTGCCAGCAGTATAGGACAGAGAGAGGCCCTCCTTTATGGCTACACCTTC
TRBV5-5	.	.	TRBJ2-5	CASNIQETQYF	TGTGCCAGCAACATACAAGAGACCCAGTACTTC
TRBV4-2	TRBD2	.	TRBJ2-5	CASSQLAGTGETQYF	TGTGCCAGCAGCCAATTAGCGGGGACGGGGGAGACCCAGTACTTC
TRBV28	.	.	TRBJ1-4	CASRTGKHLTNEKLFF	TGTGCCAGCAGGACTGGAAAACACCTAACTAATGAAAAACTGTTTTTT
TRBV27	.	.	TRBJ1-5	CASSFNSNQPQHF	TGTGCCAGCAGTTTTAATAGCAATCAGCCCCAGCATTTT
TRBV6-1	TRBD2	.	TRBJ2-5	CASSEVGTSGNF	TGTGCCAGCAGTGAAGTCGGGACTAGCGGAAACTTC
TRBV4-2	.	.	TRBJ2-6	CASSQDLASSGANVLTF	TGTGCCAGCAGCCAAGATCTTGCGAGCTCTGGGGCCAACGTCCTGACTTTC
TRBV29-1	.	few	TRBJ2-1	CSVEGVYNEQFF	TGCAGCGTTGAGGGCGTCTACAATGAGCAGTTCTTC
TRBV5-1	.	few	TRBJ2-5	CASSEYQETQYF	TGCGCCAGCAGCGAGTACCAAGAGACCCAGTACTTC
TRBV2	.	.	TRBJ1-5	CASSQQGGGNQPQHF	TGTGCCAGCAGTCAACAGGGAGGGGGCAATCAGCCCCAGCATTTT
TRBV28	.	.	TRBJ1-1	CASISGEMITEAFF	TGTGCCAGCATTTCTGGAGAGATGATCACTGAAGCTTTCTTT
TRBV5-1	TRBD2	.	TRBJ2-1	CASSPWGGNEQFF	TGCGCCAGCAGCCCATGGGGGGGTAATGAGCAGTTCTTC
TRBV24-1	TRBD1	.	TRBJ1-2	CATSDWGQDYGYTF	TGTGCCACCAGTGATTGGGGACAGGACTATGGCTACACCTTC
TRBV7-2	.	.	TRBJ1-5	CASSTAGGNQPQHF	TGTGCCAGCAGCACCGCAGGGGGCAATCAGCCCCAGCATTTT
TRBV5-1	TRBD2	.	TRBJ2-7	CASSLQLAGGGEQYF	TGCGCCAGCAGCTTGCAACTAGCGGGGGGCGGCGAGCAGTACTTC
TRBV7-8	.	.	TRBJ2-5	CASSLGIGLRETQYF	TGTGCCAGCAGCTTAGGTATCGGTCTGAGGGAGACCCAGTACTTC
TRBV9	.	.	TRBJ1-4	CASSPGGPNEKLFF	TGTGCCAGCAGCCCGGGAGGGCCTAATGAAAAACTGTTTTTT
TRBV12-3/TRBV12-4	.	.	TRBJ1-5	CASSLGGSQPQHF	TGTGCCAGCAGTTTAGGGGGCTCTCAGCCCCAGCATTTT
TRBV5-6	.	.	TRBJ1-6	CASSLPSSYNSPLHF	TGTGCCAGCAGCTTACCCAGCTCCTATAATTCACCCCTCCACTTT
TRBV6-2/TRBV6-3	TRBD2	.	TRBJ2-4	CASSLGLTWVIQYF	TGTGCCAGCAGTTTGGGACTAACGTGGGTCATTCAGTACTTC
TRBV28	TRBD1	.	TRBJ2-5	CASSPIQGALGETQYF	TGTGCCAGCAGTCCAATACAGGGGGCGCTAGGAGAGACCCAGTACTTC
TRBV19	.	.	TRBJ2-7	CASSISTFRAYEQYF	TGTGCCAGTAGTATAAGCACTTTCCGGGCCTACGAGCAGTACTTC
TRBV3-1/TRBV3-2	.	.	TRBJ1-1	CASSQAQTGNTEAFF	TGTGCCAGCAGCCAAGCCCAGACAGGGAACACTGAAGCTTTCTTT
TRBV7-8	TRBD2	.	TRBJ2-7	CASSLGGLAGSNYEQYF	TGTGCCAGCAGCTTAGGGGGACTAGCGGGATCAAACTACGAGCAGTACTTC
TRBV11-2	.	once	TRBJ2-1	CASSSLLAGLNEQFF	TGTGCCAGCAGCTCACTACTTGCGGGGCTCAATGAGCAGTTCTTC
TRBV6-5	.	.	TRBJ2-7	CASSPSTFSYEQYF	TGTGCCAGCAGTCCTTCGACATTCTCCTACGAGCAGTACTTC
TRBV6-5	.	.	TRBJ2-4	CASSSAGLLAKNIQYF	TGTGCCAGCAGTTCGGCGGGCTTGTTAGCCAAAAACATTCAGTACTTC
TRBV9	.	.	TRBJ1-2	CASSFSSFLQGSNYGYTF	TGTGCCAGCAGCTTTAGTTCCTTTTTACAGGGATCTAACTATGGCTACACCTTC
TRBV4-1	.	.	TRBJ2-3	CASSQSSGLRTDTQYF	TGCGCCAGCAGCCAGAGCTCCGGGTTGCGCACAGATACGCAGTATTTT
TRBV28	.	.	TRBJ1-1	CASSSATGLWSTEAFF	TGTGCCAGCAGTTCCGCGACAGGACTGTGGTCCACTGAAGCTTTCTTT
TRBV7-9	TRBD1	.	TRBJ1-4	CASSPGGSSNEKLFF	TGTGCCAGCAGCCCAGGGGGCTCGTCTAATGAAAAACTGTTTTTT
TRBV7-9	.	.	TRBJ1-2	CASTVVGGGYTF	TGTGCCAGCACCGTGGTGGGGGGAGGCTACACCTTC
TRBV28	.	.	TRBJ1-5	CASSLAQTNQPQHF	TGTGCCAGCAGTTTAGCACAGACCAATCAGCCCCAGCATTTT
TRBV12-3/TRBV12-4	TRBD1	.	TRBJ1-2	CASSPGTVHGYTF	TGTGCCAGCAGTCCCGGGACAGTCCATGGCTACACCTTC
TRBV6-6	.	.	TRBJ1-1	CASSRADTEAFF	TGTGCCAGCAGCAGGGCCGACACTGAAGCTTTCTTT
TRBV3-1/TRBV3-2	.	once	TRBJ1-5	CASSQNQGIQPQHF	TGTGCCAGCAGCCAAAACCAGGGGATTCAGCCCCAGCATTTT
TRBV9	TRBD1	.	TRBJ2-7	CASSVAGGEYEQYF	TGTGCCAGCAGCGTAGCAGGGGGCGAATACGAGCAGTACTTC
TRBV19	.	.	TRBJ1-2	CASSMRAGNYGYTF	TGTGCCAGTAGTATGAGGGCCGGGAACTATGGCTACACCTTC
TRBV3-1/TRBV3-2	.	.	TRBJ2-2	CASSHGAGRGLFF	TGTGCCAGCAGCCACGGGGCGGGGCGGGGGCTGTTTTTT
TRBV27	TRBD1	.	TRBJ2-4	CASSKPGRQGPKNIQYF	TGTGCCAGCAGTAAGCCGGGGAGACAGGGACCCAAAAACATTCAGTACTTC
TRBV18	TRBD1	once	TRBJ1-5	CASSRSTGGNQPQHF	TGTGCCAGCTCACGGTCGACAGGGGGTAATCAGCCCCAGCATTTT
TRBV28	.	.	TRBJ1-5	CASSWPGESNQPQHF	TGTGCCAGCAGTTGGCCAGGGGAGAGCAATCAGCCCCAGCATTTT
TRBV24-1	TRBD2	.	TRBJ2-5	CATSDPGTSGGPYQETQYF	TGTGCCACCAGTGATCCAGGGACTAGCGGGGGCCCTTACCAAGAGACCCAGTACTTC
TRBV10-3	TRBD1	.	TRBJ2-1	CATNGQGRDYNEQFF	TGTGCCACCAACGGACAGGGGAGGGACTACAATGAGCAGTTCTTC